The entry below gives a single T cell receptor beta chain sequence along with its context. These data belong to a study of blood T cell repertoires in COVID-19. Overall study: The study drew acute and convalescent COVID-19 samples from the United States, Italy and Spain.

The protocol was immunoSEQ multiplex PCR, while the TCRdb copy is restricted to in-frame clones and leaves out a portion. The sample records approximately 92,000 clones, 75% to 85% being singletons. CDR3 length: 13 amino acids. J gave up 6 bases and V 6 bases, and 5 bases lay outside the gene matches. Per the germline V gene, CDR1 is ENHRY and CDR2 is SYGVKD. This TCR was sampled from a man aged 55-75 years with acute or convalescent COVID-19. The chain is built from TRBV10-3 and TRBJ2-7, with 10 nucleotides matching TRBD1. The sequenced sample was peripheral blood. The CDR3 loop is CAIRGTGAAEQYV. In nucleotides, the CDR3 is TGTGCCATCAGAGGGACAGGGGCGGCCGAGCAGTACGTC.